The 15 T cell receptor beta chains listed next were all sequenced from one sample in a study of shared T cell receptors in the human thymus. Sequencing used immunoSEQ multiplex PCR; TCRdb keeps in-frame clones, though not all of them. The repertoire holds about 610,000 clones, with roughly 90% as singletons. These data were likewise used in another study, on human thymus T cells.

Sequencing was performed on thymocytes. The origin of the receptors is a boy under three years old with a congenital heart defect.

V is TRBV9 and J is TRBJ2-2; D remains unclear. V was pared by 2 bases and J by 5 bases, with 13 bases between. Per germline, CDR1 SGDLS and CDR2 YYNGEE. The length of the CDR3 is 15 residues. The CDR3, as DNA: TGTGCCAGCAGCGTTTCCCATACGCGGACCGGGGAGCTGTTTTTT. Translation: CASSVSHTRTGELFF.

V and J are TRBV10-3 and TRBJ2-1; possible D gene TRBD1, 5 bases. V lost 6 bases to trimming and J lost 2 bases, with 17 bases between them. Germline V lookup: CDR1 ENHRY, CDR2 SYGVKD. This CDR3 spans 16 amino acids. Written as DNA, the CDR3 is TGTGCCATCAGCCCCACTCCTTCGGACACCTACAATGAGCAGTTCTTC. Its protein product is CAISPTPSDTYNEQFF.

J is TRBJ1-1 and V is TRBV18, with TRBD1 identical over 10 bases. CDR1 and CDR2 from the germline V gene are KGHSH and LQKENI. Unmatched junction bases numbered 18, after V lost 6 bases and J lost 5 bases. This CDR3 contains 18 residues. CDR3 bases: TGTGCCAGCTCCACCCACAAGGACAGGGGGACCGAACAGACTGAAGCTTTCTTT. Encoded protein: CASSTHKDRGTEQTEAFF.

The DNA for the CDR3 is TGCGCCAGCAGCCGCTACCCCAGCGGAATATCCTCCTACAATGAGCAGTTCTTC. Translation: CASSRYPSGISSYNEQFF. The chain joins TRBV4-3 to TRBJ2-1; D perhaps matches TRBD2 (5 bases). The CDR3 sequence is 18 residues long. The V end lost 4 bases, the J end lost 0 bases, and 19 bases lay between the germline ends. Germline values: CDR1 LGHNA, CDR2 YSLEER.

The J gene is TRBJ1-2, the V gene TRBV7-9; D may be TRBD1 (5 bases). CDR3 length: 16 amino acids. V lost 5 bases and J 3 bases, leaving 19 bases between the germline ends. Germline lookup yields CDR1 SEHNR and CDR2 FQNEAQ (reference sequence). CDR3 region: CASSQAAGGIDYGYTF. The CDR3 nucleotides read TGTGCCAGCAGCCAGGCCGCCGGGGGAATCGACTATGGCTACACCTTC.

The count of this clone is one. This sequence joins TRBV20-1 and TRBJ2-5; no definite D call. The DNA end lines up better with TRBJ2-7; the J call may be wrong. The germline gives CDR1 DFQATT, CDR2 SNEGSKA (reference sequence). This CDR3 spans 11 amino acids. The CDR3 spells CSATNSYEQYF. The CDR3 region has the DNA TGCAGTGCTACTAACTCCTACGAGCAGTACTTC.

As for this clone: This CDR3 is also generated by other DNA sequences in the sample. The chain is built from TRBV7-9 and TRBJ2-3; TRBD2 matches at 14 bases. Trimming at V came to 5 bases and at J to 5 bases, leaving 0 bases not matched to a gene. Germline lookup yields CDR1 SEHNR and CDR2 FQNEAQ (reference sequence). This CDR3 comprises 14 residues. In nucleotides, the CDR3 is TGTGCCAGCAGCGGGACTAGCGGGAGAGATACGCAGTATTTT. It yields the protein CASSGTSGRDTQYF.

The gene calls are TRBV27 and TRBJ2-1, with 9 bases identical to TRBD2. CDR1 and CDR2 from the germline V gene are MNHEY and SMNVEV (reference sequence). V gave up 5 bases and J gave up 5 bases; unmatched junction bases: 10. This CDR3 contains 16 residues. The CDR3 DNA reads TGTGCCAGCAGTCTACTTCGCGGGAGGGAAGACAATGAGCAGTTCTTC. This encodes CASSLLRGREDNEQFF.

V and J are TRBV9 and TRBJ2-1; possible D gene TRBD1, 5 bases. Germline V gives CDR1 SGDLS, CDR2 YYNGEE. The V gene lost 4 bases and the J gene lost 5 bases, with 16 bases spanning the gap. The CDR3 is 15 amino acids. The DNA for the CDR3 is TGTGCCAGCAGCCCGCGGACAATGAACCACAATGAGCAGTTCTTC. This sequence encodes CASSPRTMNHNEQFF.

The CDR3 spells CACRTSGIYNEQFF. CDR3 nucleotide sequence: TGTGCCTGTCGGACTAGCGGGATCTACAATGAGCAGTTCTTC. This chain uses TRBV2 with TRBJ2-1, with TRBD2 matching 12 bases. The CDR3 totals 14 residues. Trimming removed 11 bases from V and 3 bases from J; junction bases left unmatched: 5. CDR1 SNHLY and CDR2 FYNNEI come from the germline V gene.

V is TRBV5-1 and J is TRBJ2-1; 8 bases fit TRBD1. This CDR3 has 12 residues. CDR1 and CDR2 (germline): SGHRS, YFSETQ. V shed 4 bases and J 8 bases; nucleotides not matched to a gene: 2. The CDR3 coding sequence is TGCGCCAGCAGCCACAGGGGGGATGAGCAGTTCTTC. Its protein is CASSHRGDEQFF.

The rearrangement joins TRBV29-1 to TRBJ1-2, with D unclear. The length of the CDR3 is 13 residues. Germline CDR1 is SQVTM and CDR2 is ANQGSEA. The V end lost 3 bases, the J end lost 5 bases, and 13 bases lay between the germline ends. CDR3 in DNA: TGCAGCGTTGACGGGAGCCCCCCATATGGCTACACCTTC. The encoded protein is CSVDGSPPYGYTF. Variable domain in full (rest from reference TRBV29-1 and TRBJ1-2): SAVISQKPSRDICQRGTSLTIQCQVDSQVTMMFWYRQQPGQSLTLIATANQGSEATYESGFVIDKFPISRPNLTFSTLTVSNMSPEDSSIYLCSVDGSPPYGYTFGSGTRLTVV.

The V gene is TRBV25-1, the J gene TRBJ2-1, with 9 bases that match TRBD1. The germline V gene encodes CDR1 MGHDK and CDR2 SYGVNS. Losses at the gene ends were 1 base for V and 0 bases for J; bases not matched to a gene: 4. CDR3 length equals 17 residues. The CDR3, as DNA: TGTGCCAGCAGTGAATGGGACAGGGTCGGCTCCTACAATGAGCAGTTCTTC. Amino acid sequence: CASSEWDRVGSYNEQFF.

This clone was seen more than once but under ten times. The chain employs TRBV6-4 and TRBJ1-5; D not resolved. V was trimmed by 2 bases and J by 5 bases, leaving 7 bases between them. Germline V lookup: CDR1 MRHNA, CDR2 SNTAGT. This CDR3 comprises 13 residues. In nucleotides, the CDR3 is TGTGCCAGCAGTGACAACAGCTATCAGCCCCAGCATTTT. This codes for CASSDNSYQPQHF.

This chain joins TRBV29-1 and TRBJ1-2; D is possibly TRBD1 (5 bases). Trimming removed 7 bases from V and 4 bases from J, with 16 bases in between. CDR1 SQVTM and CDR2 ANQGSEA come from the germline V gene. The CDR3 consists of 13 residues. The CDR3: CSGILNGGYGYTF. The CDR3 bases are TGCAGCGGCATTCTCAACGGGGGCTATGGCTACACCTTC.